The clone carrying this T cell receptor beta chain was seen a handful of times. The antigen is unknown. Mismatch with germline at one junction end may stem from a read error. The sample holds other DNA sequences that translate to the same CDR3. No treatment had been given to any patient before thyroid surgery. The CDR3 is 15 residues long. The entry originates in a study of metastatic and nonmetastatic thyroid tumors. Via MiXCR, TCRdb re-called the PCR reads. Among tens of thousands of clones, roughly 20% were seen once, and the ten largest hold about 3.9%. Study findings and constraints: Significantly greater TCR beta diversity was reportedly found in malignant thyroid tumors than in benign nodules (in blood and tumor).

The source material was blood. The sequence was collected from a female donor with papillary thyroid cancer or a benign thyroid nodule (not recorded which). Some clones in this sample may be carry-over from other donors' samples. This chain joins TRBV12-3 or TRBV12-4 and TRBJ1-4, with D hard to call. DNA for the CDR3: TGTGCCGGCAGTTTAGACACCCGTCCTGGTGAAAAACTGTTTTTT. It specifies CAGSLDTRPGEKLFF.